One sample yielded the 13 T cell receptor beta chains listed below, sequenced in a study of cytomegalovirus exposure and HLA in healthy donors. This table comes from immunoSEQ multiplex PCR, and its TCRdb copy is limited to in-frame clones, with some not included. The table lists more than 250,000 clones, 86% of them singletons. Specimen: PBMCs. These receptors all stem from a woman under 30 in good health and CMV-seronegative.

This chain joins TRBV19 and TRBJ2-7; 8 positions match TRBD2. With 3 bases clipped from V and 3 bases from J, the junction kept 4 bases outside the gene matches. CDR3 length: 14 residues. Germline V CDR1 and CDR2: LNHDA, SQIVND (reference sequence). The CDR3 coding sequence is TGTGCCAGTAGTATTGCGGGAGGCCTCTACGAGCAGTACTTC. It yields the protein CASSIAGGLYEQYF.

The chain combines TRBV9 with TRBJ2-2; 11 bases line up with TRBD2. CDR1 and CDR2 from the germline V gene are SGDLS and YYNGEE. The CDR3 consists of 16 residues. The V gene end was trimmed by 3 bases and the J gene end by 7 bases; junction bases not matched to a gene: 8. The CDR3 coding sequence is TGTGCCAGCAGCGCCAGACTAGCGGGGCTGAGCGGGGAGCTGTTTTTT. Protein product: CASSARLAGLSGELFF.

The gene calls are TRBV6-5 and TRBJ2-2, with D perhaps TRBD1 (5 bases). Germline V gene lookup returns CDR1 MNHEY and CDR2 SVGAGI. This CDR3 is 14 amino acids long. Between the trimmed V and J ends, which lost 6 bases and 1 base, there was a span of 9 bases. CDR3 sequence (DNA): TGTGCCAGCAGGGGCCAGGGGAACACCGGGGAGCTGTTTTTT. Translating it yields CASRGQGNTGELFF.

The chain uses TRBV29-1 and TRBJ2-3; tentatively, D is TRBD1 (5 bases). V was clipped by 5 bases and J by 0 bases, with 15 bases between them. Germline V lookup: CDR1 SQVTM, CDR2 ANQGSEA. The CDR3 covers 15 residues. The CDR3 reads CSVLGVAPSTDTQYF. For the CDR3, the DNA is TGCAGCGTTCTAGGGGTAGCCCCTAGCACAGATACGCAGTATTTT.

This clone was observed a single time. The chain has TRBV29-1 and TRBJ2-7; 7 nucleotides agree with TRBD2. There are 14 residues in the CDR3. The junction had 15 bases not matched to a gene; V was cut back by 7 bases and J by 6 bases. Germline CDR1 and CDR2: SQVTM and ANQGSEA. Written as DNA, the CDR3 is TGCAGCGCCGGGGGGAGAGTCCCTGGGGCCGAGCAGTACTTC. Residues: CSAGGRVPGAEQYF.

This chain joins TRBV13 and TRBJ2-5; tentative D call: TRBD1 (5 bases). Germline-derived CDR1 and CDR2 are PRHDT and FYEKMQ (reference sequence). Trimming pared 2 bases from V and 5 bases from J, leaving 15 bases between. The CDR3 length is 15 residues. The chain's CDR3 is CASSLIIQGSETQYF. The DNA for the CDR3 is TGTGCCAGCAGCTTAATTATTCAGGGAAGCGAGACCCAGTACTTC.

The chain joins TRBV27 to TRBJ2-7; 8 nucleotides agree with TRBD1. Germline V gene data show CDR1 as MNHEY and CDR2 as SMNVEV (reference sequence). The CDR3 is 13 residues long. Losses at the gene ends were 5 bases for V and 5 bases for J; bases not matched to a gene: 5. The CDR3 nucleotides read TGTGCCAGCAGTCGAGACAGGGGCCACGAGCAGTACTTC. It codes for CASSRDRGHEQYF.

The chain uses TRBV7-2 and TRBJ2-7; TRBD1 matches at 12 bases. V was clipped by 3 bases and J by 5 bases; unmatched bases: 8. Germline lookup yields CDR1 SGHTA and CDR2 FQGNSA. The CDR3 covers 16 residues. The DNA of the CDR3 is TGTGCCAGCAGCTTGGCCGGGACAGGGGGCACCCACGAGCAGTACTTC. Translating it yields CASSLAGTGGTHEQYF.

The V gene is TRBV7-3, the J gene TRBJ1-2, with D perhaps matching TRBD1 (6 bases). The germline V gene has CDR1 SGHTA and CDR2 FQGTGA. Trimming removed 3 bases at V and 8 bases at J, with 13 bases between. This CDR3 contains 13 residues. The CDR3 is CASSLDSGMGYTF. CDR3 nucleotides: TGTGCCAGCAGCTTGGACAGTGGCATGGGCTACACCTTC.

In its sample, this clone was seen a few times. This sequence joins TRBV4-3 and TRBJ2-2; 10 bases fit TRBD1. Germline V gene lookup returns CDR1 LGHNA and CDR2 YSLEER. The CDR3 is 16 residues long. With 1 base clipped from V and 7 bases from J, the junction kept 6 bases outside the gene matches. In nucleotides, the CDR3 is TGCGCCAGCAGCCAAGTCCCGGGACAGGGGAGCGGGGAGCTGTTTTTT. This gives the protein CASSQVPGQGSGELFF.

This chain connects TRBV12-5 to TRBJ1-5; D is possibly TRBD1 (6 bases). The V gene lost 0 bases and the J gene lost 6 bases, with 18 bases spanning the gap. The CDR3 sequence is 17 residues long. From germline, CDR1 is LGHNT and CDR2 FRNRAP. The CDR3 region is CASGLVPGGQLLQPQHF. In DNA, the CDR3 is TGTGCTAGTGGTTTGGTCCCGGGGGGGCAATTGCTTCAGCCCCAGCATTTT.

The chain employs TRBV9 and TRBJ2-1; TRBD2 agrees at 12 bases. This CDR3 spans 15 amino acids. The germline CDR1 and CDR2 sequences are SGDLS and YYNGEE. The V and J ends lost 4 bases and 6 bases, in that order; junction bases with no gene match: 5. For the CDR3, the DNA is TGTGCCAGCAGCTTCCGGACTAGCGGGGTCAATGAGCAGTTCTTC. Translating it yields CASSFRTSGVNEQFF.

The table lists this clone with a few counts. This chain uses TRBV4-3 with TRBJ1-2; D not certain. The CDR3 contains 13 residues. Looked up from germline, CDR1 is LGHNA and CDR2 is YSLEER. V was trimmed by 2 bases and J by 5 bases, leaving 9 bases between them. The CDR3 here is CASSQQNQYGYTF. Here the CDR3 DNA reads TGCGCCAGCAGCCAACAGAACCAATATGGCTACACCTTC.